These 13 T cell receptor beta chains originate from one sample sequenced in a study. TCRdb called the 5' RACE reads again in MiXCR, with one record for every CDR3 protein. The sample holds some 62,000 distinct CDR3 sequences, more than 25% seen once. Sequencing was performed on tumor-infiltrating naive CD4+ T cells sorted from the breast tumor. Subset reported: naive CD4+ T cells, CD4+CD45RA+CD25-. The receptors originated from a female donor with breast cancer.

The CDR3 spells CSAREDMNTEAFF. The CDR3 DNA sequence: TGCAGTGCTAGAGAAGACATGAACACTGAAGCTTTCTTT. The chain joins TRBV20-1 to TRBJ1-1; D gene uncertain. Trimming removed 0 bases from V and 0 bases from J, with 5 bases in between. The germline V gene has CDR1 DFQATT and CDR2 SNEGSKA (reference sequence). The length of the CDR3 is 13 residues.

This clonotype came up a few times. This chain uses TRBV4-2 with TRBJ1-2; TRBD1 is a possible D gene (5 bases). The CDR3 is 13 residues long. V was pared by 1 base and J by 6 bases, with 9 bases between. Germline values: CDR1 LGHNA, CDR2 YNFKEQ. The CDR3 loop is CASSQGPGHGYTF. The CDR3 DNA sequence: TGTGCCAGCAGCCAAGGTCCAGGGCATGGCTACACCTTC.

The CDR3 nucleotides read TGTGCCTGGAGCGGCCGTTTGGATAGCAATCAGCCCCAGCATTTT. This encodes CAWSGRLDSNQPQHF. The chain has TRBV30 and TRBJ1-5; no clear D gene. V lost 3 bases and J 0 bases, leaving 12 bases between the germline ends. CDR3 size: 15 residues. The germline CDR1 and CDR2 sequences are GTSNPN and SVGIG (reference sequence).

In this sample, this clonotype turned up many times. The chain joins TRBV25-1 to TRBJ2-1, with D hard to call. Between the trimmed V and J ends, which lost 5 bases and 11 bases, there was a span of 19 bases. Germline loops: CDR1 MGHDK, CDR2 SYGVNS. The CDR3 loop spans 14 amino acids. CDR3 nucleotide sequence: TGTGCCAGCAGTCCCTTTCGCGGTTCAGTTAAGCAGTTCTTC. It specifies CASSPFRGSVKQFF. Full variable domain (rest looked up from reference TRBV25-1 and TRBJ2-1): EADIYQTPRYLVIGTGKKITLECSQTMGHDKMYWYQQDPGMELHLIHYSYGVNSTEKGDLSSESTVSRIRTEHFPLTLESARPSHTSQYLCASSPFRGSVKQFFGPGTRLTVL.

This clonotype turned up a few times. A much bigger clone sits one base away, suggesting this may be a read error. This chain joins TRBV29-1 and TRBJ2-5; a possible D gene is TRBD1 (5 bases). The CDR3 is made up of 15 amino acids. Germline CDR1 reads SQVTM; CDR2 reads ANQGSEA. Trimming removed 4 bases from V and 3 bases from J, with 18 bases in between. The CDR3 loop is CSVGVSRQPEETQYF. The CDR3 DNA follows: TGCAGCGTTGGGGTTTCGAGACAGCCTGAAGAGACCCAGTACTTC.

This clonotype showed up just a few times. The chain couples TRBV12-3 or TRBV12-4 to TRBJ1-1; D may be TRBD1 (6 bases). V was shortened by 3 bases and J by 4 bases, with 15 bases between the two germline ends. This CDR3 comprises 15 residues. The CDR3 region has the DNA TGTGCCAGCAGTTTGAGTGGGGGCCTCACCACTGAAGCTTTCTTT. Its translation is CASSLSGGLTTEAFF.

The J gene is TRBJ2-2, the V gene TRBV4-1; D not resolved. This CDR3 is 16 amino acids long. Germline V gene lookup returns CDR1 MGHRA and CDR2 YSYEKL. V dropped 0 bases and J dropped 6 bases, with 14 bases sitting between them. The DNA of the CDR3 is TGCGCCAGCAGCCAAGATGAGGCGGACCTAGCCGGGGAGCTGTTTTTT. Its protein is CASSQDEADLAGELFF.

This sequence joins TRBV10-3 and TRBJ1-1; weak D call: TRBD1 (5 bases). Trimming stripped 2 bases from V and 5 bases from J, with 9 bases between. The CDR3 contains 13 residues. Germline V gene lookup returns CDR1 ENHRY and CDR2 SYGVKD. In DNA, the CDR3 is TGTGCCATCAGTGAGGGGGGGTGGACTGAAGCTTTCTTT. It is translated as CAISEGGWTEAFF.

The chain links TRBV12-3 or TRBV12-4 to TRBJ2-7; 9 bases agree with TRBD2. J gave up 5 bases and V 5 bases, and 16 bases lay outside the gene matches. The CDR3 loop spans 17 amino acids. CDR3 bases: TGTGCCAGCAGTACTCTAGCGGGGACACCACGGGTCCACGAGCAGTACTTC. It translates to CASSTLAGTPRVHEQYF.

The chain recombines TRBV9 with TRBJ1-2, with 7 bases aligning to TRBD1. CDR1 is SGDLS, CDR2 YYNGEE, per germline. J lost 8 bases, V lost 2 bases, and 6 bases had no gene match. This CDR3 spans 13 amino acids. As DNA, the CDR3 is TGTGCCAGCAGCGTTACAGGGGAGATAGGCTACACCTTC. This translates into CASSVTGEIGYTF.

J is TRBJ2-7 and V is TRBV11-2; D gene unclear. This CDR3 comprises 13 residues. V lost 0 bases, J lost 6 bases, and 9 bases lay in between. CDR1 and CDR2 from the germline V gene are SGHAT and FQNNGV. DNA for the CDR3: TGTGCCAGCAGCTTAGACAGGTCGGGCGAGCAGTACTTC. This sequence encodes CASSLDRSGEQYF.

The CDR3 region has the DNA TGTGCCAGCAGCTCGGGGACAGGGGTCTACGAGCAGTACTTC. Amino acid sequence: CASSSGTGVYEQYF. This sequence joins TRBV7-6 and TRBJ2-7; TRBD1 matches 10 bases. The length of the CDR3 is 14 residues. Germline CDR1 is SGHVS and CDR2 is FNYEAQ. Trimming cost V 4 bases and J 3 bases; bases outside gene matches: 3. Using reference TRBV7-6 and TRBJ2-7 for the parts outside the CDR3, the full variable domain is GAGVSQSPRYKVTKRGQDVALRCDPISGHVSLYWYRQALGQGPEFLTYFNYEAQQDKSGLPNDRFSAERPEGSISTLTIQRTEQRDSAMYRCASSSGTGVYEQYFGPGTRLTVT.

This clonotype was seen a handful of times. An end of the junction does not agree with germline; a read error may underlie this. The chain is built from TRBV5-1 and TRBJ2-1, with TRBD2 matching over 8 bases. The CDR3 covers 15 residues. Germline V lookup: CDR1 SGHRS, CDR2 YFSETQ. This CDR3 is CAGSSGSGINNEQFF. As DNA, the CDR3 is TGCGCCGGCAGCTCGGGTAGCGGGATTAACAATGAGCAGTTCTTC.